One and the same sample provided the 5 T cell receptor beta chains below, sequenced in a study of blood T cells in healthy people across ages. Sample-barcoded 5' priming and a J-beta primer mix drove a second PCR of about 7 to 12 cycles. TCRdb independently ran MiXCR on the 5' RACE reads; one entry per CDR3 protein. The sample consists of 1.5 million to 2 million distinct CDR3 sequences, roughly 28% of them appearing once. Sequencing was done on a sample of blood. These receptors all come from a woman aged 25 to 39 in good health.

There are many counts of this clonotype. The chain uses TRBV10-1 and TRBJ1-4; 10 nucleotides line up with TRBD1. The CDR3 totals 15 residues. V shed 8 bases and J 2 bases; nucleotides not matched to a gene: 5. Germline values: CDR1 WNHNN, CDR2 SYGVQD (reference sequence). The CDR3 reads CASLTGGMTNEKLFF. The CDR3 nucleotides read TGCGCCAGCTTGACAGGGGGCATGACTAATGAAAAACTGTTTTTT.

The J gene is TRBJ1-1, the V gene TRBV30; D ambiguous. The V end was cut by 4 bases, the J end by 3 bases, with 12 bases between. There are 13 residues in the CDR3. Germline CDR1 GTSNPN, CDR2 SVGIG (reference sequence). DNA for the CDR3: TGTGCCTGGACCCAGCCCCCAGACACTGAAGCTTTCTTT. This sequence encodes CAWTQPPDTEAFF.

CDR3: CASSQANSAGYYGYTF. CDR3 coding DNA: TGCGCCAGCAGCCAAGCCAACTCGGCGGGGTACTATGGCTACACCTTC. J is TRBJ1-2 and V is TRBV4-3; D is unclear. With 1 base removed from V and 3 bases from J, the gap between germline ends came to 15 bases. Germline CDR1 reads LGHNA; CDR2 reads YSLEER. The CDR3 has 16 residues.

This clonotype was seen a few times. The chain has TRBV7-6 and TRBJ2-5; D perhaps matches TRBD1 (5 bases). The CDR3 is made up of 12 amino acids. CDR1 is SGHVS and CDR2 is FNYEAQ in the germline V gene. Deletions cut 5 bases from V and 7 bases from J, with 11 bases between. CDR3 in DNA: TGTGCCAGCAGCGTCCGCCAGGGGACCCAGTACTTC. The encoded protein is CASSVRQGTQYF.

Written as DNA, the CDR3 is TGCAGTGCTAGGGCGCAGGCCAAAAACATTCAGTACTTC. This sequence encodes CSARAQAKNIQYF. The chain joins TRBV20-1 to TRBJ2-4; D is unclear. This CDR3 contains 13 residues. V was cut by 3 bases and J by 1 base, with 7 bases left in between. The germline V gene has CDR1 DFQATT and CDR2 SNEGSKA (reference sequence).